Ten or more counts support the clone carrying this T cell receptor (beta chain). The data were obtained in a study of T-cell reconstitution after alpha-beta-depleted transplantation in children. Construction of the TCRbeta library involved unique molecular identifiers. Via MiXCR, TCRdb re-called the PCR reads, giving one row per CDR3 protein. The sample carries around 450,000 distinct CDR3 sequences, roughly 44% recorded once. The receptor was derived from a girl aged 2 to 9 with aplastic anemia, due to receive a stem cell transplant. This specimen was PBMCs, taken before TCRalphabeta/CD19-depleted stem cell transplant.

The CDR3 sequence: CSASSSGIYEQYF. For the CDR3, the DNA is TGCAGTGCTAGTAGCAGCGGGATCTACGAGCAGTACTTC. V and J are TRBV20-1 and TRBJ2-7, with 7 bases fitting TRBD2. CDR3 length: 13 residues. CDR1 is DFQATT, CDR2 SNEGSKA, per germline (reference sequence). J was trimmed by 3 bases and V by 3 bases; bases with no gene match: 5.